The 19 T cell receptor beta chains below all came from one sample that was sequenced in a study of neurological immune-mediated disorders. MiXCR, applied by TCRdb to the 5' RACE reads, yields one record per CDR3 protein. The sample contains about 41,000 distinct CDR3 sequences, around 2.5% of which appear only once. Sequencing used PBMCs. These receptors all stem from a man between 25 and 39 years old with multiple sclerosis.

There are many counts of this clonotype. V usage is TRBV7-2 and J usage is TRBJ1-6; possibly TRBD1 for D (6 bases). Germline CDR1 is SGHTA and CDR2 is FQGNSA. V was clipped by 5 bases and J by 1 base, with 18 bases between them. The CDR3 loop spans 18 amino acids. The CDR3 nucleotides are TGTGCCAGCAGCGAACAGGGATCCGTTGGGTCCTATAATTCACCCCTCCACTTT. Amino acids: CASSEQGSVGSYNSPLHF.

This clonotype was seen repeatedly, ten times or more. The chain couples TRBV6-5 to TRBJ1-5; no clear D gene. Germline CDR1 MNHEY, CDR2 SVGAGI. Trimming took off 6 bases at V and 5 bases at J, with 8 bases between the two ends. This CDR3 is 12 amino acids long. In DNA form, the CDR3 reads TGTGCCAGCAGCCCTACCGATCAGCCCCAGCATTTT. This codes for CASSPTDQPQHF.

This clonotype was counted at least ten times. The CDR3 sequence: CSARGGRARTDTQYF. The CDR3 DNA sequence: TGCAGTGCTAGAGGGGGCAGGGCCCGCACAGATACGCAGTATTTT. The chain carries TRBV20-1 and TRBJ2-3; a possible D gene is TRBD1 (5 bases). CDR1 is DFQATT, CDR2 SNEGSKA, per germline (reference sequence). The CDR3 has 15 residues. V was clipped by 1 base and J by 1 base, with 12 bases between them.

This clonotype was seen repeatedly, ten times or more. V usage is TRBV5-1 and J usage is TRBJ2-7; D remains unclear. Trimming stripped 4 bases from V and 1 base from J, with 9 bases between. The germline V gene has CDR1 SGHRS and CDR2 YFSETQ. The CDR3 is 13 residues long. CDR3 DNA sequence: TGCGCCAGCAGCCTGCTATCGTCCTACGAGCAGTACTTC. Translating it yields CASSLLSSYEQYF. Variable domain in full (rest from reference TRBV5-1 and TRBJ2-7): KAGVTQTPRYLIKTRGQQVTLSCSPISGHRSVSWYQQTPGQGLQFLFEYFSETQRNKGNFPGRFSGRQFSNSRSEMNVSTLELGDSALYLCASSLLSSYEQYFGPGTRLTVT.

This clonotype occurred many times. The V and J genes are TRBV4-3 and TRBJ2-5; D tentatively fits TRBD1 or TRBD2 (5 bases each). Trimming cost V 4 bases and J 2 bases, with 14 bases left between them. Per the germline V gene, CDR1 is LGHNA and CDR2 is YSLEER. The CDR3 sequence is 15 residues long. The CDR3 DNA follows: TGCGCCAGCAGCCCCCTAGGGACGGAACAAGAGACCCAGTACTTC. Protein: CASSPLGTEQETQYF.

This clonotype was observed at least ten times. This chain connects TRBV7-2 to TRBJ2-3; 16 bases map to TRBD2. The germline gives CDR1 SGHTA, CDR2 FQGNSA. The CDR3 sequence is 17 residues long. The J segment lost 4 bases and the V segment lost 6 bases, leaving 7 bases of the junction unmatched. The CDR3 DNA sequence: TGTGCCAGCAGTCCAGGGACTAGCGGGAGGGCCTCAGATACGCAGTATTTT. Translated: CASSPGTSGRASDTQYF.

This clonotype was recorded many times. The chain links TRBV14 to TRBJ2-3, with 7 bases lining up with TRBD1. J lost 0 bases, V lost 8 bases, and 5 bases had no gene match. Germline V gene data show CDR1 as SGHDN and CDR2 as FVKESK. This CDR3 contains 14 residues. Written as DNA, the CDR3 is TGTGCCAGCCGAGGGGGCTCTAGCACAGATACGCAGTATTTT. It is translated as CASRGGSSTDTQYF.

This clonotype was detected ten times or more. V usage is TRBV9 and J usage is TRBJ2-1; 7 bases line up with TRBD1. The CDR3 totals 16 residues. Germline assignment: CDR1 SGDLS and CDR2 YYNGEE. Trimming removed 4 bases from V and 2 bases from J; junction bases left unmatched: 9. The CDR3 DNA follows: TGTGCCAGCAGCAGACTGTTGGGACAGCCCTACAATGAGCAGTTCTTC. Translating it yields CASSRLLGQPYNEQFF.

This clonotype has at least ten counts. The genes are TRBV20-1 and TRBJ2-5; D might be TRBD2 (6 bases). There are 15 residues in the CDR3. Germline V CDR1 and CDR2: DFQATT, SNEGSKA (reference sequence). Trimming pared 6 bases from V and 5 bases from J, leaving 22 bases between. The CDR3 nucleotides read TGCAGTGCCCCCCCTGACTTAGCGGCGGGGGAGACCCAGTACTTC. Encoded protein: CSAPPDLAAGETQYF.

This clonotype was found many times. The chain carries TRBV12-3 or TRBV12-4 and TRBJ1-2, with D possibly TRBD1 on 6 matching bases. The length of the CDR3 is 14 residues. The V gene lost 6 bases and the J gene lost 3 bases, with 14 bases spanning the gap. The CDR3: CASSPTGTHYGYTF. The CDR3 DNA follows: TGTGCCAGCAGCCCGACCGGGACACACTATGGCTACACCTTC.

This clonotype was picked up many times. The chain combines TRBV5-4 with TRBJ2-3, with 7 bases lining up with TRBD2. J was trimmed by 4 bases and V by 4 bases; bases with no gene match: 3. Germline lookup yields CDR1 SGHNT and CDR2 YYREEE (reference sequence). This CDR3 has 13 residues. The CDR3 here is CASSPAGADTQYF. The CDR3 nucleotides read TGTGCCAGCAGCCCGGCGGGGGCAGATACGCAGTATTTT.

There are many counts of this clonotype. The chain recombines TRBV20-1 with TRBJ1-5; the D is unclear. CDR1 is DFQATT and CDR2 is SNEGSKA in the germline V gene (reference sequence). This CDR3 has 15 residues. Trimming took off 6 bases at V and 5 bases at J, with 20 bases between the two ends. CDR3 sequence: CSAGAGISKDQPQHF. The CDR3 DNA sequence: TGCAGTGCCGGCGCTGGGATTTCCAAGGATCAGCCCCAGCATTTT.

In its sample, this clonotype was seen many times. The chain is built from TRBV12-3 or TRBV12-4 and TRBJ2-5; D ambiguous. The CDR3 is made up of 12 amino acids. V lost 3 bases, J lost 4 bases, and 6 bases lay in between. CDR3 in amino acids: CASSFNSETQYF. Written as DNA, the CDR3 is TGTGCCAGCAGTTTCAACTCAGAGACCCAGTACTTC.

With respect to this clonotype: A read error is possible here, since a much larger clone lies one base away. The chain couples TRBV4-2 to TRBJ2-7; TRBD2 matches 9 bases. The CDR3 sequence is 15 residues long. The J segment lost 4 bases and the V segment lost 3 bases, leaving 7 bases of the junction unmatched. The germline CDR1 and CDR2 sequences are LGHNA and YNFKEQ. This CDR3 reads CASSHLAGVGYEQYF. In DNA form, the CDR3 reads TGTGCCAGCAGCCACTTAGCGGGAGTCGGATACGAGCAGTACTTC.

This clonotype was counted only a few times. V gene TRBV27 combines with J gene TRBJ1-2; 8 bases are a match to TRBD1. The CDR3 sequence is 16 residues long. V shed 5 bases, J shed 5 bases, and the junction held 13 bases outside the gene matches. Germline assignment: CDR1 MNHEY and CDR2 SMNVEV (reference sequence). CDR3 sequence reads: CASSPLGQGTGYGYTF. In nucleotides, the CDR3 is TGTGCCAGCAGTCCACTCGGACAGGGAACAGGTTATGGCTACACCTTC.

At least ten counts were recorded for this clonotype. The chain combines TRBV7-9 with TRBJ2-3; perhaps TRBD2 as D (6 bases). V shed 5 bases and J shed 6 bases, with 12 bases lying between them. Germline V gives CDR1 SEHNR, CDR2 FQNEAQ (reference sequence). The CDR3 is made up of 13 amino acids. CDR3 sequence reads: CASSPRRDDTQYF. For the CDR3, the DNA is TGTGCCAGCAGCCCTCGGCGGGACGATACGCAGTATTTT.

This clonotype occurred many times. The chain combines TRBV5-4 with TRBJ2-7; 7 bases are shared with TRBD1. There are 12 residues in the CDR3. The J segment lost 3 bases and the V segment lost 9 bases, leaving 6 bases of the junction unmatched. Germline V gives CDR1 SGHNT, CDR2 YYREEE (reference sequence). The CDR3 is CATTGKGYEQYF. The CDR3 DNA sequence: TGTGCCACGACAGGGAAGGGCTACGAGCAGTACTTC.

This clonotype was seen many times. The rearrangement links TRBV27 to TRBJ2-1, with 7 bases that match TRBD2. CDR1 is MNHEY and CDR2 is SMNVEV in the germline V gene (reference sequence). Trimming took 7 bases from V and 7 from J; bases not matched to a gene: 22. This CDR3 spans 18 amino acids. CDR3 nucleotides: TGTGCCAGCACTCCCTACGGGTCCCGGGGAGGGTATTGGAATGAGCAGTTCTTC. As protein: CASTPYGSRGGYWNEQFF.

This clonotype was seen at least ten times. This chain links TRBV12-3 or TRBV12-4 with TRBJ2-3; either TRBD1 or TRBD2 may supply D (5 bases each). The CDR3 length is 14 residues. With 3 bases removed from V and 4 bases from J, the gap between germline ends came to 11 bases. Here the CDR3 DNA reads TGTGCCAGCAGTTTGGGGCGGAGGTCAGATACGCAGTATTTT. It codes for CASSLGRRSDTQYF.